This record concerns one T cell receptor beta chain sequence. The sample is drawn from a study of blood T cell repertoires in COVID-19. In germline, CDR1 is MDHEN, CDR2 SYDVKM. Trimming at V came to 4 bases and at J to 3 bases, leaving 8 bases not matched to a gene. CDR3 length equals 15 residues. Within 2 weeks before study entry, exposed participants met a COVID-19 case. Generated by immunoSEQ multiplex PCR, the TCRdb table keeps only in-frame clones and is missing some. The data hold about 350,000 clones, with 85% to 90% observed a single time. Specimen: PBMCs or T cells enriched from blood (not recorded which). The chain combines TRBV28 with TRBJ1-2, with TRBD1 identical over 7 bases. The receptor was derived from a woman in her twenties or thirties who had been exposed to COVID-19. CDR3 protein: CASSSPGGWDYGYTF. For the CDR3, the DNA is TGTGCCAGCAGTTCCCCAGGGGGATGGGACTATGGCTACACCTTC.